What follows are 27 T cell receptor beta chains derived from one specimen sequenced in a study of blood T cells in healthy people across ages. PCR was performed a second time for roughly 7 to 11 cycles using a sample-barcoded 5' primer and a J-beta primer mix. TCRdb re-called the 5' RACE reads with MiXCR, one entry per CDR3 protein. This sample has 650,000 to 950,000 distinct CDR3 sequences, with around 45% found just once. The material sequenced was blood. The receptors originated from a man in his sixties in good health.

Of note for this clonotype: A much larger clone lies a single base off, so this may be a read error. The V and J genes are TRBV29-1 and TRBJ2-1; 11 bases are shared with TRBD1. V shed 7 bases, J shed 9 bases, and the junction held 8 bases outside the gene matches. The CDR3 runs 13 residues. CDR1 is SQVTM and CDR2 is ANQGSEA in the germline V gene. CDR3 bases: TGCAGCGAAGGGACAGGGGGGTGGGGTGAGCAGTTCTTC. Translation: CSEGTGGWGEQFF.

This clonotype was seen at least ten times. The chain couples TRBV5-6 to TRBJ2-7, with 9 bases identical to TRBD2. This CDR3 region has 15 residues. Germline assignment: CDR1 SGHDT and CDR2 YYEEEE. Unmatched junction bases numbered 4, after V lost 1 base and J lost 2 bases. The CDR3 reads CASSLRLAGTYEQYF. The CDR3 DNA reads TGTGCCAGCAGCTTGCGGCTAGCGGGGACCTACGAGCAGTACTTC.

This clonotype was counted ten times or more. The chain recombines TRBV5-6 with TRBJ2-7, with TRBD1 identical over 7 bases. The CDR3 length is 15 residues. V lost 4 bases and J lost 0; bases outside the gene matches: 7. Germline CDR1 is SGHDT and CDR2 is YYEEEE. CDR3 sequence reads: CASSQDRRSSYEQYF. CDR3 DNA sequence: TGTGCCAGCAGCCAGGACAGGAGGAGCTCCTACGAGCAGTACTTC.

Only a few counts were recorded for this clonotype. V usage is TRBV27 and J usage is TRBJ1-2; 7 nucleotides line up with TRBD1. This CDR3 is built from 15 residues. Germline values: CDR1 MNHEY, CDR2 SMNVEV (reference sequence). J lost 2 bases, V lost 0 bases, and 3 bases had no gene match. Here the CDR3 DNA reads TGTGCCAGCAGTTTATCCGTGGACAGGAACTATGGCTACACCTTC. As protein: CASSLSVDRNYGYTF.

A few counts support this clonotype. The genes are TRBV6-2 or TRBV6-3 and TRBJ2-1; 8 positions agree with TRBD1. J lost 5 bases, V lost 6 bases, and 15 bases had no gene match. The CDR3 spans 17 residues. Germline CDR1 and CDR2: MNHEY and SVGEGT. The CDR3 sequence: CASRSNPQGVPDNEQFF. The CDR3 nucleotides read TGTGCCAGCAGATCCAACCCACAGGGGGTTCCTGACAATGAGCAGTTCTTC.

The chain recombines TRBV20-1 with TRBJ2-4; D is ambiguous. From germline, CDR1 is DFQATT and CDR2 SNEGSKA (reference sequence). This CDR3 is 13 amino acids long. Trimming pared 3 bases from V and 0 bases from J, leaving 6 bases between. This CDR3 reads CSARAVAKNIQYF. CDR3 nucleotides: TGCAGTGCTAGGGCGGTAGCCAAAAACATTCAGTACTTC.

This chain uses TRBV3-1 with TRBJ2-3; D remains unclear. From germline, CDR1 is LGHDT and CDR2 YNNKEL (reference sequence). The CDR3 is 15 amino acids. Trimming shortened V by 0 bases and J by 6 bases, and 13 bases separated the two germline ends. The CDR3 DNA reads as TGTGCCAGCAGCCAAGATGAGCTTCTAGTGGATACGCAGTATTTT. Translated, it gives CASSQDELLVDTQYF.

Concerning this clonotype itself: This may arise from a read error, as a much more abundant clone is one base away. The J gene is TRBJ1-5, the V gene TRBV28; D not resolved. Germline loops: CDR1 MDHEN, CDR2 SYDVKM. The CDR3 is made up of 15 amino acids. The CDR3 coding sequence is TGTGCCGGCAGTTTAATAGGTGCGAGGAATCAGCCCCAGCATTTT. Translated, it gives CAGSLIGARNQPQHF.

As regards this clonotype: The junction shows a germline mismatch at one end, possibly a read error. This chain connects TRBV24-1 to TRBJ2-3; the match to TRBD2 covers 7 bases. Germline CDR1 and CDR2: KGHDR and SFDVKD. This CDR3 is 13 amino acids long. The CDR3: CAIGGGRGDTQYF. CDR3 nucleotide sequence: TGTGCCATCGGGGGAGGCCGGGGGGATACACAGTATTTT.

This chain joins TRBV6-1 and TRBJ1-1, with D maybe TRBD1 (5 bases). Germline V CDR1 and CDR2: MNHNS, SASEGT. V was cut by 2 bases and J by 5 bases, with 9 bases left in between. This CDR3 region has 13 residues. This CDR3 is CASSEKGITEAFF. The CDR3 DNA sequence: TGTGCCAGCAGTGAAAAGGGGATAACTGAAGCTTTCTTT.

There are many counts of this clonotype. V and J are TRBV6-1 and TRBJ2-5; 12 bases agree with TRBD2. Germline values: CDR1 MNHNS, CDR2 SASEGT. This CDR3 contains 15 residues. The junction had 0 bases not matched to a gene; V was cut back by 2 bases and J by 2 bases. The CDR3 loop reads CASSELAGGQETQYF. The CDR3 coding sequence is TGTGCCAGCAGTGAACTAGCGGGGGGGCAAGAGACCCAGTACTTC.

This clonotype was detected a few times. The chain has TRBV4-3 and TRBJ1-1; D is undetermined. The germline V gene encodes CDR1 LGHNA and CDR2 YSLEER. The CDR3 has 14 amino acids. V was clipped by 4 bases and J by 2 bases, with 11 bases between them. The CDR3 bases are TGCGCCAGCAGCCCAGGACGGACCAACACTGAAGCTTTCTTT. It encodes CASSPGRTNTEAFF.

The rearrangement uses TRBV12-3 or TRBV12-4 and TRBJ1-5; 8 bases agree with TRBD1. Trimming removed 6 bases from V and 7 bases from J; junction bases left unmatched: 11. This CDR3 is 15 amino acids long. The CDR3 bases are TGTGCCAGCAGGATGTCGACAGGGGCACCACAGCCCCAGCATTTT. Its protein product is CASRMSTGAPQPQHF.

This clonotype was seen more than once but under ten times. The genes are TRBV12-3 or TRBV12-4 and TRBJ2-3, with 9 bases aligning to TRBD2. V was pared by 5 bases and J by 1 base, with 7 bases of the junction left unmatched. The CDR3 totals 16 residues. CDR3 region: CASSDKTSGRTDTQYF. Written as DNA, the CDR3 is TGTGCCAGCAGTGACAAGACTAGCGGCCGCACAGATACGCAGTATTTT.

The rearrangement uses TRBV6-2 or TRBV6-3 and TRBJ1-5; no clear D. V shed 0 bases and J shed 4 bases, with 7 bases lying between them. Germline loops: CDR1 MNHEY, CDR2 SVGEGT. CDR3 size: 14 residues. CDR3 DNA: TGTGCCAGCAGTTACTCGACTGGGAATCAGCCCCAGCATTTT. This translates into CASSYSTGNQPQHF.

The chain links TRBV20-1 to TRBJ2-6; D ambiguous. Germline CDR1 and CDR2: DFQATT and SNEGSKA (reference sequence). The CDR3 runs to 17 residues. V lost 5 bases, J lost 0 bases, and 17 bases lay in between. This chain's CDR3 is CSAPRKPIFSGANVLTF. CDR3 sequence (DNA): TGCAGTGCTCCCAGGAAACCTATATTCTCTGGGGCCAACGTCCTGACTTTC.

The V call is TRBV2, the J call TRBJ1-2; D gene unclear. The CDR3 loop spans 13 amino acids. Trimming pared 2 bases from V and 4 bases from J, leaving 8 bases between. Germline V gives CDR1 SNHLY, CDR2 FYNNEI. The CDR3 protein is CASSELASYGYTF. As DNA, the CDR3 is TGTGCCAGCAGTGAACTAGCTTCCTATGGCTACACCTTC.

The chain has TRBV6-2 or TRBV6-3 and TRBJ2-5; D might be TRBD1 or TRBD2, each matching 5 bases. The V gene lost 4 bases and the J gene lost 2 bases, with 8 bases spanning the gap. CDR3 length: 13 residues. Looked up from germline, CDR1 is MNHEY and CDR2 is SVGEGT. CDR3 DNA: TGTGCCAGCAGTTGGGGGAATCAAGAGACCCAGTACTTC. Its translation is CASSWGNQETQYF.

This chain uses TRBV12-3 or TRBV12-4 with TRBJ2-7; D could derive from TRBD1 or TRBD2 (5 bases each). Trimming removed 7 bases at V and 0 bases at J, with 19 bases between. The CDR3 contains 16 residues. CDR3 sequence (DNA): TGTGCCAGCACCCAGGACATAGGAGGTGGCTCCTACGAGCAGTACTTC. Protein product: CASTQDIGGGSYEQYF.

In this sample, this clonotype turned up many times. The chain combines TRBV7-2 with TRBJ2-7; maybe TRBD2 (5 bases). CDR3 length: 15 amino acids. Germline assignment: CDR1 SGHTA and CDR2 FQGNSA. The V end was cut by 5 bases, the J end by 5 bases, with 19 bases between. Here the CDR3 reads CASSQDSTRAHEQYF. The CDR3 nucleotides read TGTGCCAGCAGCCAAGATTCTACGAGGGCCCACGAGCAGTACTTC.

This clonotype has ten or more counts. This chain's CDR3 is CASSLEPTVDTQYF. CDR3 nucleotides: TGTGCCAGCAGCTTAGAACCCACCGTGGATACGCAGTATTTT. The chain recombines TRBV11-2 with TRBJ2-3; D ambiguous. Germline V gives CDR1 SGHAT, CDR2 FQNNGV. The CDR3 is 14 residues long. Trimming cost V 0 bases and J 6 bases, with 10 bases left between them.

The chain carries TRBV6-2 or TRBV6-3 and TRBJ2-5, with 9 bases that match TRBD1. There are 14 residues in the CDR3. In germline, CDR1 is MNHEY, CDR2 SVGEGT. The V and J ends lost 5 bases and 11 bases, in that order; junction bases with no gene match: 12. CDR3 nucleotides: TGTGCCAGCAGTGATCCGGGACAGGGCAATGAGCAGTACTTC. Protein product: CASSDPGQGNEQYF.

In DNA form, the CDR3 reads TGTGCCAGCAGCTACGCCGGGACTAGCGGCACAGATACGCAGTATTTT. Its translation: CASSYAGTSGTDTQYF. The chain combines TRBV7-2 with TRBJ2-3; TRBD2 matches at 10 bases. Trimming at V came to 4 bases and at J to 1 base, leaving 5 bases not matched to a gene. Germline values: CDR1 SGHTA, CDR2 FQGNSA. The CDR3 extends over 16 amino acids.

In its sample, this clonotype was seen a few times. The CDR3 DNA follows: TGTGCCAGCAGTAAAGGACTAGCTGAGAGGGAGCAGTACTTC. It yields the protein CASSKGLAEREQYF. The J gene is TRBJ2-7, the V gene TRBV6-2 or TRBV6-3; 8 bases fit TRBD2. V trimming: 5 bases; J trimming: 7 bases; junction bases outside the gene matches: 10. This CDR3 is built from 14 residues. From germline, CDR1 is MNHEY and CDR2 SVGEGT.

On this clonotype: The junction differs from germline at one of its ends, possibly a read error. The gene calls are TRBV5-1 and TRBJ2-4, with 10 bases identical to TRBD1. Germline CDR1 reads SGHRS; CDR2 reads YFSETQ. There are 16 residues in the CDR3. The CDR3 DNA reads as TGTGCCAGCAGCCTGGGACAGGGGCTTGCCAAAAACATTCAGAACTTC. Encoded protein: CASSLGQGLAKNIQNF. Filled out from reference TRBV5-1 and TRBJ2-4, the complete variable domain reads KAGVTQTPRYLIKTRGQQVTLSCSPISGHRSVSWYQQTPGQGLQFLFEYFSETQRNKGNFPGRFSGRQFSNSRSEMNVSTLELGDSALYLCASSLGQGLAKNIQNFGAGTRLSVL.

The J gene is TRBJ2-3, the V gene TRBV5-1; 7 bases match TRBD2. CDR3 length equals 15 residues. V lost 2 bases to trimming and J lost 0 bases; unmatched junction nucleotides: 3. Germline-derived CDR1 and CDR2 are SGHRS and YFSETQ. CDR3 sequence reads: CASSLLGRSTDTQYF. The DNA of the CDR3 is TGCGCCAGCAGCTTACTCGGGAGGAGCACAGATACGCAGTATTTT.

Only a few counts were recorded for this clonotype. The chain is built from TRBV9 and TRBJ2-1, with D unclear. V shed 0 bases and J shed 0 bases, with 7 bases lying between them. This CDR3 has 15 amino acids. The germline gives CDR1 SGDLS, CDR2 YYNGEE. CDR3 DNA sequence: TGTGCCAGCAGCGTAGATGCTAGCTCCTACAATGAGCAGTTCTTC. Translated, it gives CASSVDASSYNEQFF. Full variable domain (rest looked up from reference TRBV9 and TRBJ2-1): DSGVTQTPKHLITATGQRVTLRCSPRSGDLSVYWYQQSLDQGLQFLIQYYNGEERAKGNILERFSAQQFPDLHSELNLSSLELGDSALYFCASSVDASSYNEQFFGPGTRLTVL.